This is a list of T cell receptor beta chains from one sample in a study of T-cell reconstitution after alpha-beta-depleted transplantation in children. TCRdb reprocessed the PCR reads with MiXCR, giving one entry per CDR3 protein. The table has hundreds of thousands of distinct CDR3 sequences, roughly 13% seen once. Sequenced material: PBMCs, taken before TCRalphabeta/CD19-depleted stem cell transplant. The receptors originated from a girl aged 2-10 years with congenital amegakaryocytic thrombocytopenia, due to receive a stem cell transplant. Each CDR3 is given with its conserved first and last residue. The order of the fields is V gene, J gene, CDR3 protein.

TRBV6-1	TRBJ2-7	CASSPGLAGGFFYEQYF
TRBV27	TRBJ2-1	CASSPRGSGVHNEQFF
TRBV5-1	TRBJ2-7	CASTLTGTGLGEQYF
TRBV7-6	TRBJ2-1	CASSLPKLGRGDNEQFF
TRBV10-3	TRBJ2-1	CAISEGGGPRYNEQFF
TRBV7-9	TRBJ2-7	CASSWTVSGDEQYF
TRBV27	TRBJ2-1	CASSPRTATSYNEQFF
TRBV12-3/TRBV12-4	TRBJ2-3	CASSTHWGDTQYF
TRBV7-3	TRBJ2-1	CASSSDRNNEQFF
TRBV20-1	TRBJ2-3	CSAKDGLAGYTNTQYF
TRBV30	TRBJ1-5	CAWSPGGYQPQHF
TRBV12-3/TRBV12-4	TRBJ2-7	CASSTGTGQYEQYF
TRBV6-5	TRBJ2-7	CASSYGSGRGSYEQYF
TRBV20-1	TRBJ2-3	CSLLGAGWGTDTQYF
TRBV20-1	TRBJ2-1	CSARLAGHNEQFF
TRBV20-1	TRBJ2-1	CSARPPQTTYNEQFF
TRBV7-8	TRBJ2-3	CASSLSSGLYTDTRYF
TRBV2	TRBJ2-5	CASSSIRLAGEETQYF
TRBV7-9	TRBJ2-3	CASSLAVGGTDTQYF
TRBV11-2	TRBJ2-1	CASSFGQGWGNEQFF
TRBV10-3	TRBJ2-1	CAISPSGTSYNEQFF
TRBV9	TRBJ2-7	CASSVRAGGTYEQYF
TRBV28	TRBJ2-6	CASRPPAGPPNVLTF
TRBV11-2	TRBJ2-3	CASSFVLAGTDTQYF
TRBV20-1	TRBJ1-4	CSARDRVTGSNEKLFF
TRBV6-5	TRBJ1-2	CASSSPRTGASYTF
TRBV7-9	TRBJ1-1	CASSLIGTPMNTEAFF
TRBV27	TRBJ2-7	CASSSPSRLVGSHEQYF
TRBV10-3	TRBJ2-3	CAIGTPPGTQYF
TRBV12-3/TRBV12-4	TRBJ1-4	CAILRVSLREKLFF
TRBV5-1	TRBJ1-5	CASSLGNDQPQHF
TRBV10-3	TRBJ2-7	CAISESGLSYEQYF
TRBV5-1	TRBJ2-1	CASSTVRSSYNEQFF
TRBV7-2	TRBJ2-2	CASREGGELFF
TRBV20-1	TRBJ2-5	CSAGTWGPQYF
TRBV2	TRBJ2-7	CASTGQGGEQYF
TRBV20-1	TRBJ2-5	CSASTGGRETQYF
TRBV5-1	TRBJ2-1	CASSLAPHSSGAYNEQFF
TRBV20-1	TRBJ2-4	CSASWAEVGKNIQYF
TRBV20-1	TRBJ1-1	CSAMADTEAFF
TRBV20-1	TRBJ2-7	CSARTANTYEQYF